Following are 29 T cell receptor beta chains from one sample sequenced in a study of blood T cell repertoires in COVID-19. This table comes from immunoSEQ multiplex PCR, and its TCRdb copy is limited to in-frame clones, with some not included. The sample lists around 170,000 clones; roughly four fifths were seen once. Material for sequencing was peripheral blood. All receptors derive from a woman aged 40 to 49 with acute or convalescent COVID-19.

V usage is TRBV7-8 and J usage is TRBJ1-3, with D perhaps TRBD1 (5 bases). The CDR3 spans 13 residues. The V end lost 6 bases, the J end lost 3 bases, and 9 bases lay between the germline ends. Germline-derived CDR1 and CDR2 are SGHVS and FQNEAQ. CDR3: CASRQGFGNTIYF. The DNA of the CDR3 is TGTGCCAGCAGGCAGGGTTTTGGAAACACCATATATTTT.

The CDR3 sequence: CASNPGKSYGYTF. The CDR3 bases are TGTGCCAGCAACCCAGGGAAAAGCTATGGCTACACCTTC. The chain joins TRBV2 to TRBJ1-2, with a tentative D call TRBD1 (5 bases). V was pared by 7 bases and J by 4 bases, with 13 bases between. The CDR3 is 13 amino acids. Germline V gene data show CDR1 as SNHLY and CDR2 as FYNNEI.

The V gene is TRBV3-1 (or the pseudogene TRBV3-2), the J gene TRBJ2-7; D unclear. V gave up 0 bases and J gave up 6 bases, with 9 bases separating them. Germline V gene lookup returns CDR1 LGHDT and CDR2 YNNKEL (reference sequence). The CDR3 totals 13 residues. CDR3 sequence (DNA): TGTGCCAGCAGCCAAGAACCCCCAGGCGAGCAGTACTTC. Amino acids: CASSQEPPGEQYF.

This clone has a handful of counts. V usage is TRBV3-1 (or the pseudogene TRBV3-2) and J usage is TRBJ1-1, with 9 nucleotides matching TRBD1. V trimming: 2 bases; J trimming: 6 bases; junction bases outside the gene matches: 1. The CDR3 runs 13 residues. Germline V gene sequence: CDR1 LGHDT, CDR2 YNNKEL (reference sequence). Here the CDR3 reads CASSQTGGSEAFF. As DNA, the CDR3 is TGTGCCAGCAGCCAAACAGGGGGCTCTGAAGCTTTCTTT.

The chain joins TRBV15 to TRBJ1-4, with 9 bases identical to TRBD1. The CDR3 covers 17 residues. The junction had 9 bases not matched to a gene; V was cut back by 2 bases and J by 5 bases. CDR1 and CDR2 (germline): LNHNV, YYDKDF (reference sequence). The CDR3 region is CATSRRTGAAWNEKLFF. The CDR3 DNA reads as TGTGCCACCAGCAGAAGGACAGGGGCCGCGTGGAATGAAAAACTGTTTTTT.

In its sample, this clone was seen once. The genes are TRBV27 and TRBJ2-1, with 11 bases fitting TRBD2. V dropped 6 bases and J dropped 8; count of bases not matched to a gene: 21. Germline V CDR1 and CDR2: MNHEY, SMNVEV (reference sequence). The CDR3 spans 19 residues. The CDR3 spells CASSPRDTIAGGRLDEQFF. For the CDR3, the DNA is TGTGCCAGCAGCCCGAGGGATACCATAGCGGGGGGGCGTCTGGATGAGCAGTTCTTC.

The J gene is TRBJ2-2, the V gene TRBV7-9; D is perhaps TRBD2 (5 bases). The V and J ends lost 5 bases and 9 bases respectively, with 16 bases between them. Germline V gene sequence: CDR1 SEHNR, CDR2 FQNEAQ (reference sequence). CDR3 length equals 14 residues. The DNA of the CDR3 is TGTGCCAGCAGCGCTCACGGGGTACTCCGGGAGCTGTTTTTT. This translates into CASSAHGVLRELFF. Looking up the rest from reference TRBV7-9 and TRBJ2-2 gives the full variable domain: DTGVSQNPRHKITKRGQNVTFRCDPISEHNRLYWYRQTLGQGPEFLTYFQNEAQLEKSRLLSDRFSAERPKGSFSTLEIQRTEQGDSAMYLCASSAHGVLRELFFGEGSRLTVL.

The chain employs TRBV2 and TRBJ1-2; 10 bases map to TRBD1. The CDR3 length is 16 residues. Per the germline V gene, CDR1 is SNHLY and CDR2 is FYNNEI. Trimming cost V 4 bases and J 4 bases; bases outside gene matches: 9. The chain's CDR3 is CASSGQGARSGYGYTF. The CDR3 DNA reads as TGTGCCAGCAGTGGACAGGGGGCTCGTTCAGGCTATGGCTACACCTTC.

The V call is TRBV18, the J call TRBJ2-3, with a tentative D call TRBD1 (6 bases). Trimming removed 3 bases from V and 6 bases from J, with 10 bases in between. The CDR3 covers 13 residues. CDR1 is KGHSH and CDR2 is LQKENI in the germline V gene. DNA of the CDR3: TGTGCCAGCTCACCGGGGACAATGGATACGCAGTATTTT. Translation: CASSPGTMDTQYF.

The V gene is TRBV6-5, the J gene TRBJ1-1; D call uncertain. Deletions cut 0 bases from V and 8 bases from J, with 7 bases between. The V gene's germline CDR1 is MNHEY and CDR2 SVGAGI. CDR3 size: 12 residues. The CDR3 DNA follows: TGTGCCAGCAGTTACTCCCGGGAGGAAGCTTTCTTT. Encoded protein: CASSYSREEAFF.

The CDR3 DNA sequence: TGTGCCAGCAGCTTATATGGACTAGCGGGAGGTCGGTACACCGGGGAGCTGTTTTTT. Translation gives CASSLYGLAGGRYTGELFF. The V and J genes are TRBV7-9 and TRBJ2-2; TRBD2 matches 14 bases. Germline assignment: CDR1 SEHNR and CDR2 FQNEAQ (reference sequence). Trimming cost V 2 bases and J 3 bases; bases outside gene matches: 8. The CDR3 sequence is 19 residues long.

The rearrangement links TRBV12-2 to TRBJ2-7; no check of the table's D call, TRBD1, against the DNA was made. TRBV12-2 is a pseudogene. The CDR3 length is 11 residues. CDR3 residues: CASRLVLQFLF. CDR3 nucleotides: TGTGCAAGTCGCTTAGTGCTACAGTTCCTATTC.

The chain recombines TRBV5-8 with TRBJ2-1, with 13 bases aligning to TRBD2. V lost 4 bases, J lost 8 bases, and 6 bases stayed unmatched. The CDR3 consists of 15 residues. Germline CDR1 is SGHTS and CDR2 is YDEGEE. CDR3 loop: CASSKGLAGVYEQFF. CDR3 sequence (DNA): TGTGCCAGCAGCAAAGGACTAGCGGGAGTATATGAGCAGTTCTTC. Filled out from reference TRBV5-8 and TRBJ2-1, the complete variable domain reads EAGVTQSPTHLIKTRGQQATLRCSPISGHTSVYWYQQALGLGLQFLLWYDEGEERNRGNFPPRFSGRQFPNYSSELNVNALELEDSALYLCASSKGLAGVYEQFFGPGTRLTVL.

The rearrangement links TRBV30 to TRBJ2-7, with a possible D match to TRBD2 (5 bases). The germline gives CDR1 GTSNPN, CDR2 SVGIG (reference sequence). The CDR3 spans 13 residues. The V and J ends lost 0 bases and 2 bases respectively, with 8 bases between them. In DNA, the CDR3 is TGTGCCTGGAGTGTTGGAGGTACCTACGAGCAGTACTTC. It codes for CAWSVGGTYEQYF.

This chain connects TRBV20-1 to TRBJ1-1; no reliable D call. Trimming stripped 3 bases from V and 0 bases from J, with 8 bases between. The CDR3 sequence is 13 residues long. Germline CDR1 reads DFQATT; CDR2 reads SNEGSKA (reference sequence). This CDR3 is CSASRLVNTEAFF. The CDR3, as DNA: TGCAGTGCTAGTCGGTTAGTGAACACTGAAGCTTTCTTT.

This rearrangement joins TRBV5-1 to TRBJ2-7; D is unclear. With 3 bases removed from V and 6 bases from J, the gap between germline ends came to 7 bases. The CDR3 runs to 11 residues. Germline V CDR1 and CDR2: SGHRS, YFSETQ. The DNA of the CDR3 is TGCGCCAGCAGCTCAGACTTCGAGCAGTACTTC. Encoded protein: CASSSDFEQYF.

The rearrangement links TRBV24-1 to TRBJ2-3; TRBD2 might be the D (5 bases). V was clipped by 0 bases and J by 4 bases, with 16 bases between them. In germline, CDR1 is KGHDR, CDR2 SFDVKD. This CDR3 is built from 17 residues. The CDR3 region has the DNA TGTGCCACCAGTGATTTGCCGGGGATGGGATCAGCAGATACGCAGTATTTT. This encodes CATSDLPGMGSADTQYF.

CDR3 bases: TGTGCCAGCAGTTACCGGCAAGCGGGGGACGATACGCAGTATTTT. Its translation: CASSYRQAGDDTQYF. The gene calls are TRBV6-2 or TRBV6-3 and TRBJ2-3; 8 positions match TRBD2. The CDR3 runs to 15 residues. V trimming: 2 bases; J trimming: 6 bases; junction bases outside the gene matches: 7. Germline-derived CDR1 and CDR2 are MNHEY and SVGEGT.

This clone was counted between two and nine times. V and J are TRBV28 and TRBJ2-7, with D perhaps TRBD2 (6 bases). This CDR3 has 15 amino acids. Germline V gives CDR1 MDHEN, CDR2 SYDVKM. V shed 6 bases and J shed 4 bases, with 19 bases lying between them. The CDR3 region has the DNA TGTGCCAGCAGCCCCCTGTTGGGTAGCGGATACGAGCAGTACTTC. Protein product: CASSPLLGSGYEQYF.

On this clone itself: This sample includes further DNA sequences coding for the same CDR3. The chain carries TRBV27 and TRBJ1-4; possibly TRBD1 for D (6 bases). The CDR3 has 14 amino acids. V gave up 5 bases and J gave up 5 bases, with 12 bases separating them. Germline assignment: CDR1 MNHEY and CDR2 SMNVEV (reference sequence). The CDR3 protein is CASSTRGPNEKLFF. The DNA of the CDR3 is TGTGCCAGCAGTACCAGGGGCCCGAATGAAAAACTGTTTTTT.

The chain is built from TRBV5-4 and TRBJ2-7; weak D call: TRBD1 (6 bases). Per germline, CDR1 SGHNT and CDR2 YYREEE (reference sequence). Trimming removed 3 bases at V and 3 bases at J, with 16 bases between. The CDR3 length is 15 residues. The CDR3: CASSYRDSPNYEQYF. The CDR3 DNA is TGTGCCAGCAGCTACAGGGATTCCCCCAACTACGAGCAGTACTTC.

This clone appeared a few times. V and J are TRBV19 and TRBJ1-6; 7 bases match TRBD1. CDR1 and CDR2 from the germline V gene are LNHDA and SQIVND (reference sequence). This CDR3 has 14 residues. J gave up 9 bases and V 5 bases, and 7 bases lay outside the gene matches. CDR3: CASSAQGPTSPLHF. CDR3 in DNA: TGTGCCAGTAGTGCACAGGGGCCAACTTCACCCCTCCACTTT.

The chain carries TRBV6-4 and TRBJ1-3; D gene ambiguous. Trimming shortened V by 1 base and J by 3 bases, and 13 bases separated the two germline ends. CDR3 size: 16 residues. From germline, CDR1 is MRHNA and CDR2 SNTAGT. This CDR3 reads CASSDYPGSLGNTIYF. The CDR3 DNA reads as TGTGCCAGCAGTGACTATCCGGGTTCGCTTGGAAACACCATATATTTT.

The chain is built from TRBV9 and TRBJ2-1, with D perhaps matching TRBD1 (6 bases). The germline V and J ends were trimmed by 4 bases and 10 bases, with 9 bases remaining between them. Per the germline V gene, CDR1 is SGDLS and CDR2 is YYNGEE. This CDR3 contains 11 residues. DNA for the CDR3: TGTGCCAGCAGCCTAAGGGGGGAGCAGTTCTTC. It yields the protein CASSLRGEQFF.

The chain's CDR3 is CASSSWNQPQHF. The CDR3, as DNA: TGTGCCAGCAGTAGCTGGAATCAGCCCCAGCATTTT. The chain carries TRBV28 and TRBJ1-5; D gene ambiguous. Trimming stripped 5 bases from V and 4 bases from J, with 6 bases between. In germline, CDR1 is MDHEN, CDR2 SYDVKM. CDR3 length: 12 amino acids.

Ten or more counts support this clone. The rearrangement joins TRBV21-1 to TRBJ1-3; no check of the table's D call, TRBD1, against the DNA was made. TRBV21-1 is tagged as a pseudogene. The CDR3 totals 15 residues. CDR3: CASLVLRDRGDTIYF. The CDR3 region has the DNA TGTGCCAGCCTGGTTTTAAGGGACAGGGGTGACACCATATATTTT.

V gene TRBV19 combines with J gene TRBJ2-7; maybe TRBD1 (6 bases). Looked up from germline, CDR1 is LNHDA and CDR2 is SQIVND (reference sequence). The CDR3 loop spans 15 amino acids. Trimming left V 4 bases short and J 3 bases short, with 16 bases between. This chain's CDR3 is CASSRFGTQNYEQYF. The DNA for the CDR3 is TGTGCCAGTAGTAGGTTCGGGACACAAAACTACGAGCAGTACTTC.

The V and J genes are TRBV13 and TRBJ1-6; 7 positions agree with TRBD1. Per germline, CDR1 PRHDT and CDR2 FYEKMQ (reference sequence). The CDR3 loop spans 14 amino acids. The ends lost 6 bases at V and 10 bases at J; junction bases unmatched: 9. CDR3 region: CASSNRGNPSPLHF. The CDR3 nucleotides read TGTGCCAGCAGTAACAGGGGCAACCCGTCACCCCTCCACTTT. Full variable domain (remainder filled in from reference TRBV13 and TRBJ1-6): AAGVIQSPRHLIKEKRETATLKCYPIPRHDTVYWYQQGPGQDPQFLISFYEKMQSDKGSIPDRFSAQQFSDYHSELNMSSLELGDSALYFCASSNRGNPSPLHFGNGTRLTVT.

The chain joins TRBV24-1 to TRBJ2-3; TRBD1 might be the D (6 bases). This CDR3 spans 14 amino acids. V was trimmed by 7 bases and J by 1 base, leaving 11 bases between them. Germline CDR1 reads KGHDR; CDR2 reads SFDVKD. Here the CDR3 DNA reads TGTGCCACCAGCCCGGGACAAGGCACAGATACGCAGTATTTT. Protein: CATSPGQGTDTQYF.